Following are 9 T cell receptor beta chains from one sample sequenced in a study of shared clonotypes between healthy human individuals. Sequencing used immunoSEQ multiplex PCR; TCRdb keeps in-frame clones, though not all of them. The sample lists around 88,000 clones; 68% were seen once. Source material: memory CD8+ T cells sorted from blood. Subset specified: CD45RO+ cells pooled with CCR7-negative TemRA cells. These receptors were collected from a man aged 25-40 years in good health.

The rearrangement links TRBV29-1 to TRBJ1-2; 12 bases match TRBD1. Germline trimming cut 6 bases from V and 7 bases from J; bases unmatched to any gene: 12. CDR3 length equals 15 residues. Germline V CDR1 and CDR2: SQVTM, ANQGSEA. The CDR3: CSVWIPGDRGLGYTF. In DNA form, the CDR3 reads TGCAGCGTGTGGATACCCGGGGACAGGGGGCTTGGCTACACCTTC.

CDR3: CASSPRSQGARTYGYTF. In DNA form, the CDR3 reads TGTGCCAGCAGCCCCCGATCCCAAGGGGCCCGAACCTATGGCTACACCTTC. This chain links TRBV7-2 with TRBJ1-2, with a weak D call TRBD1 (5 bases). CDR3 length: 17 amino acids. Germline CDR1 reads SGHTA; CDR2 reads FQGNSA. The ends were cut back, 5 bases at V and 4 bases at J, with 23 bases in the middle.

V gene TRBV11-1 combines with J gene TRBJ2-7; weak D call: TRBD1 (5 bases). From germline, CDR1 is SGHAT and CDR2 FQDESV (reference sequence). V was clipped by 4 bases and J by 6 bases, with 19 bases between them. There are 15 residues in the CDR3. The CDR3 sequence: CASSSANRPLTEQYF. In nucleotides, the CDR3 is TGTGCCAGCAGCTCAGCGAACAGGCCCTTGACCGAGCAGTACTTC.

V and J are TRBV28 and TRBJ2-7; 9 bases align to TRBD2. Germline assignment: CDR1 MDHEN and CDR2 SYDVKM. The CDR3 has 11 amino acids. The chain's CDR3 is CAAGGSYEQYF. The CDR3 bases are TGTGCAGCGGGAGGCTCCTACGAGCAGTACTTC.

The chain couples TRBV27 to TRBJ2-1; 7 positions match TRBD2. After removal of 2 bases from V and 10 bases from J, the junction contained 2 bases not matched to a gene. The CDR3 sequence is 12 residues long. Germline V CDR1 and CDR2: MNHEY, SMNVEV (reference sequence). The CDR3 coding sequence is TGTGCCAGCAGTTTAATGGGAGGGGAGCAGTTCTTC. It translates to CASSLMGGEQFF.

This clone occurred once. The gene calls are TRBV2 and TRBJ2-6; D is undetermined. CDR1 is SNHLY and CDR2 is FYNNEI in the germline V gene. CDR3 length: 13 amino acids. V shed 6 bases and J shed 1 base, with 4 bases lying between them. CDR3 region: CASRASGANVLTF. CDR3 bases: TGTGCCAGCAGGGCATCTGGGGCCAACGTCCTGACTTTC. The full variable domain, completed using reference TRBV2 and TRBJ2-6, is EPEVTQTPSHQVTQMGQEVILRCVPISNHLYFYWYRQILGQKVEFLVSFYNNEISEKSEIFDDQFSVERPDGSNFTLKIRSTKLEDSAMYFCASRASGANVLTFGAGSRLTVL.

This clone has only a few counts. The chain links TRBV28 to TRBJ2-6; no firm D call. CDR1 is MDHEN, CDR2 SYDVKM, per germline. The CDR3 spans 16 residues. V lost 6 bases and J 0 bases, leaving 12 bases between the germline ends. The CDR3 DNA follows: TGTGCCAGCAGCGCGACCCCGGTCTCTGGGGCCAACGTCCTGACTTTC. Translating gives CASSATPVSGANVLTF.

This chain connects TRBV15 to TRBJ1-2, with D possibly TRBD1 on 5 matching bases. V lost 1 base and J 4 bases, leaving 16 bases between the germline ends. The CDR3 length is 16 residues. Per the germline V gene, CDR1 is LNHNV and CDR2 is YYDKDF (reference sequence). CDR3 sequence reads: CATSRGHGGSSYGYTF. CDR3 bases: TGTGCCACCAGCAGAGGCCACGGGGGTTCCTCCTATGGCTACACCTTC.

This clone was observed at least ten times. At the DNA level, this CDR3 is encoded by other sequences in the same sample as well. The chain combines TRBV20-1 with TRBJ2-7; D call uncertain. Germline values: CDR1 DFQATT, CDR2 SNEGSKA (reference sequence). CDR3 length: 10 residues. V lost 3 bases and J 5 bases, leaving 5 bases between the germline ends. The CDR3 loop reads CSASDHEQYF. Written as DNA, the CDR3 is TGCAGTGCTAGCGACCACGAGCAGTACTTC.